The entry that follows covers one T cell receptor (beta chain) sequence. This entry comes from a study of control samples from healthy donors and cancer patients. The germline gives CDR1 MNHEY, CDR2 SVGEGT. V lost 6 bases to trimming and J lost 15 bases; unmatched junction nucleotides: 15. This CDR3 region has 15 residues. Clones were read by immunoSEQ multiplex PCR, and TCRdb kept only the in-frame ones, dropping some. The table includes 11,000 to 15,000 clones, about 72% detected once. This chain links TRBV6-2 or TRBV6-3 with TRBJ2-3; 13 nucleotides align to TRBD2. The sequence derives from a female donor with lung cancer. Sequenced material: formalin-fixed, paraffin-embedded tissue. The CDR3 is CASSRLAGGLPGGYF. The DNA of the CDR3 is TGTGCCAGCAGCCGACTAGCGGGGGGACTTCCGGGTGGATATTTT.